The clone carrying this T cell receptor beta chain appeared a few times. Antigen unknown. The source of the sample is a study of T cell repertoires in cytomegalovirus infection. About the research overall: Use of recently identified HLA-C-restricted and well-studied HLA-B-restricted CMV epitopes was part of the study. Points from the study as a whole: In two of eight donors, the top clonotype was HLA-C-restricted CMV-specific.

V shed 6 bases, J shed 7 bases, and the junction held 8 bases outside the gene matches. Germline V lookup: CDR1 SNHLY, CDR2 FYNNEI. The CDR3 contains 14 residues. TCRdb independently ran MiXCR on the reads; one entry per CDR3 protein. The top ten hold roughly 18% of the sample, which has roughly 700,000 distinct CDR3 sequences, around a third seen once. This TCR was recovered from a human donor in good health (CMV status not recorded). Some clones in this sample may be carry-over from other donors' samples. V and J are TRBV2 and TRBJ1-2, with TRBD1 matching 10 bases. The sample here was cultured PBMCs, taken from culture after CMV antigen stimulation. The CDR3 DNA is TGTGCCAGCAGATCGGGACAGGGGTTAGGTGGCTACACCTTC. Translated: CASRSGQGLGGYTF.